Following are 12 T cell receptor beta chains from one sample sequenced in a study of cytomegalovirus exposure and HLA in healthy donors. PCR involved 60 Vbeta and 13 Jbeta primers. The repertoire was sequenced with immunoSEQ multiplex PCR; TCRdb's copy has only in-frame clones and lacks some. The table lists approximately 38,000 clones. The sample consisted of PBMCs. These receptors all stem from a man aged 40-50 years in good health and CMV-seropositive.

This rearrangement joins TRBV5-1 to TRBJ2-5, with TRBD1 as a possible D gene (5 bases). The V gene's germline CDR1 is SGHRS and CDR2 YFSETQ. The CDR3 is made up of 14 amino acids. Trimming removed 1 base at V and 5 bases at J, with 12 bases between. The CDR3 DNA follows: TGCGCCAGCAGCTTGTTGGGCAGGGATGAGACCCAGTACTTC. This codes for CASSLLGRDETQYF. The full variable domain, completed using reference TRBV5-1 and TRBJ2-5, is KAGVTQTPRYLIKTRGQQVTLSCSPISGHRSVSWYQQTPGQGLQFLFEYFSETQRNKGNFPGRFSGRQFSNSRSEMNVSTLELGDSALYLCASSLLGRDETQYFGPGTRLLVL.

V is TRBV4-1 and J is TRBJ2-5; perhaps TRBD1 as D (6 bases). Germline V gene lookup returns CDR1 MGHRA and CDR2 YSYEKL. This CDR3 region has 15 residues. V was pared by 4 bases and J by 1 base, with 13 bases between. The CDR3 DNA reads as TGCGCCAGCAGCCTTAACAGGGTTCCCCAAGAGACCCAGTACTTC. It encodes CASSLNRVPQETQYF.

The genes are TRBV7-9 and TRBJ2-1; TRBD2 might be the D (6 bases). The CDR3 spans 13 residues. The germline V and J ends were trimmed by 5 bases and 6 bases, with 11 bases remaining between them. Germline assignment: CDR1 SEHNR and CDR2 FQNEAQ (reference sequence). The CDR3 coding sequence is TGTGCCAGCAGCCGACGGGAGCTCAATGAGCAGTTCTTC. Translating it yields CASSRRELNEQFF.

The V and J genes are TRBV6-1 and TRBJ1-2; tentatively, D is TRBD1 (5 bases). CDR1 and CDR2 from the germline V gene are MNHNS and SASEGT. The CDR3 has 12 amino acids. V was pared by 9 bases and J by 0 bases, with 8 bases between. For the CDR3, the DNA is TGTGCCAGTACAGGCACTAACTATGGCTACACCTTC. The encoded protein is CASTGTNYGYTF.

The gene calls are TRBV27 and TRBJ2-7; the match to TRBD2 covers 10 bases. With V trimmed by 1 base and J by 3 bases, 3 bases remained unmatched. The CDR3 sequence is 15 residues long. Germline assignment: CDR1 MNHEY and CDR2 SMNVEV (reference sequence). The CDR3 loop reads CASSLYTSGNYEQYF. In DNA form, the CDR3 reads TGTGCCAGCAGTTTATATACTAGCGGGAACTACGAGCAGTACTTC.

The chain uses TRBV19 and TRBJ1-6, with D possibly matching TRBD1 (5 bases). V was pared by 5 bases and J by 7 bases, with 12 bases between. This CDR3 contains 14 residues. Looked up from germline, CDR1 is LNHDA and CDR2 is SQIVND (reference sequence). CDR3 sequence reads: CASSGRQGNSPLHF. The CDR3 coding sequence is TGTGCCAGTAGTGGACGGCAGGGAAATTCACCCCTCCACTTT.

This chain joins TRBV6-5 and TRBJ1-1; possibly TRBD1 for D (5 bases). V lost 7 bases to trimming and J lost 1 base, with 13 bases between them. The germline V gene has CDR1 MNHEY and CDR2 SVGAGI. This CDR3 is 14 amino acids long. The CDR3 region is CASTPETANTEAFF. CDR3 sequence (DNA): TGTGCCAGCACCCCCGAGACAGCGAACACTGAAGCTTTCTTT.

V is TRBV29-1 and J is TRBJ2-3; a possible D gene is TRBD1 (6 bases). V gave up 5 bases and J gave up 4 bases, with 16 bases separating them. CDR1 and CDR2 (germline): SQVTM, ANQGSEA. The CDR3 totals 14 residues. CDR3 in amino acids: CSVLTSGVADTQYF. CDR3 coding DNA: TGCAGCGTTCTTACTTCAGGGGTTGCAGATACGCAGTATTTT.

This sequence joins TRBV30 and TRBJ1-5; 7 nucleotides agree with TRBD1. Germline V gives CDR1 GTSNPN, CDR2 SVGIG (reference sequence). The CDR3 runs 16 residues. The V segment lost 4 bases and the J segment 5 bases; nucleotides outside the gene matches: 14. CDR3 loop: CAWTAWTGAGHQPQHF. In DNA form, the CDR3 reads TGTGCCTGGACCGCGTGGACAGGTGCGGGCCATCAGCCCCAGCATTTT.

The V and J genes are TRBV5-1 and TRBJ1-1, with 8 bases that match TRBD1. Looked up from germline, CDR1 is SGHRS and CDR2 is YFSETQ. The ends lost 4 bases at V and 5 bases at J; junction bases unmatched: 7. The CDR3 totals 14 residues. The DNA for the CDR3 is TGCGCCAGCAGCCCAGGACAGGGCTTGACTGAAGCTTTCTTT. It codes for CASSPGQGLTEAFF. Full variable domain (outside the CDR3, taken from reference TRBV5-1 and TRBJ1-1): KAGVTQTPRYLIKTRGQQVTLSCSPISGHRSVSWYQQTPGQGLQFLFEYFSETQRNKGNFPGRFSGRQFSNSRSEMNVSTLELGDSALYLCASSPGQGLTEAFFGQGTRLTVV.

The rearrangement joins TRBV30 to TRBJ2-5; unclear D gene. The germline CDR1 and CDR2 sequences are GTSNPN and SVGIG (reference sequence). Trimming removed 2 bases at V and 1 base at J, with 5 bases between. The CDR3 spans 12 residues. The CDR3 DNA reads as TGTGCCTGGAGTCAGGTCCAAGAGACCCAGTACTTC. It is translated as CAWSQVQETQYF.

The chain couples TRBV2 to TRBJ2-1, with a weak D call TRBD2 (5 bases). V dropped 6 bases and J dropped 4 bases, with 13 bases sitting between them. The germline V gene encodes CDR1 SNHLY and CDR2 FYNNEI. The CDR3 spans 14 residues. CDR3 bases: TGTGCCAGCAGAGGCGGGTCCCCATACAATGAGCAGTTCTTC. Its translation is CASRGGSPYNEQFF.